The next 18 T cell receptor beta chains were all read from a single sample in a study of CXCR3-negative and CXCR3-positive naive CD8 T cells. Broader study findings: CXCR3-positive naive cells had more hydrophobic TRB CDR3s than CXCR3-negative naive cells.

The study made its TRB cDNA libraries by 5' RACE, adding UMI labels. TCRdb reprocessed the 5' RACE reads; each CDR3 protein has one entry and no DNA is given. The sample includes under 150,000 distinct CDR3 sequences. No antigen has been identified for these receptors. The sample was naive CXCR3+ CD8+ T cells from blood. The subset denotes: CD45RO-CCR7+CD27+CD95- naive CD8+ T cells expressing CXCR3 (TNR3+). These receptors were taken from a human donor in good health. Some clones in this sample may be carry-over from other donors' samples.

The gene calls are TRBV6-7 and TRBJ2-1; the D call of TRBD1 rests on TCRdb alone, since no DNA is present to check it. TRBV6-7 is filed as an ORF, its function uncertain. CDR3 length: 16 amino acids. CDR3 in amino acids: CASSYYEDRVIDEQFF.

The gene calls are TRBV12-3 or TRBV12-4 and TRBJ2-1; TCRdb returns TRBD1, unconfirmable since there is no DNA. This CDR3 is 15 amino acids long. The CDR3 spells CASRVGGGSNNEQFF.

The genes are TRBV12-3 or TRBV12-4 and TRBJ2-1; TCRdb designates TRBD1, a call that cannot be tested without DNA. This CDR3 has 15 amino acids. CDR3 residues: CASKGPDSSYNEQFF.

V usage is TRBV4-2 and J usage is TRBJ2-1. Germline V lookup: CDR1 LGHNA, CDR2 YNFKEQ. This CDR3 spans 16 amino acids. The CDR3 loop is CASSQVTVGSDNEQFF.

V and J are TRBV28 and TRBJ2-5; checking the TCRdb D call of TRBD2 is not possible without DNA. There are 17 residues in the CDR3. CDR1 and CDR2 (germline): MDHEN, SYDVKM. CDR3: CASSTGREGGVQETQYF.

This chain connects TRBV24-1 to TRBJ2-1; TCRdb's D call, TRBD1, is unchecked because there is no DNA. The germline gives CDR1 KGHDR, CDR2 SFDVKD. The CDR3 loop spans 12 amino acids. CDR3 region: CATQSGGNEQFF.

CDR3 sequence reads: CASSLRGGQVYNEQFF. V usage is TRBV12-3 or TRBV12-4 and J usage is TRBJ2-1; TCRdb designates TRBD1, a call that cannot be tested without DNA. The CDR3 extends over 16 amino acids.

This chain uses TRBV21-1 with TRBJ1-5; TCRdb reports TRBD1, a call that lacks DNA to check it against. TRBV21-1 is labeled a pseudogene. This CDR3 region has 16 residues. The CDR3 here is CASSKGTGRFHQPQHF.

This chain links TRBV28 with TRBJ1-1; there is no DNA to check the TCRdb D call of TRBD1. The germline V gene has CDR1 MDHEN and CDR2 SYDVKM. This CDR3 comprises 17 residues. The CDR3 here is CASSTAEDRPREQGAFF.

The chain uses TRBV11-1 and TRBJ1-1; the D call from TCRdb, TRBD1, cannot be confirmed without DNA. The length of the CDR3 is 15 residues. CDR1 SGHAT and CDR2 FQDESV come from the germline V gene (reference sequence). The CDR3 spells CASSLMRGRNTEAFF. Filled out from reference TRBV11-1 and TRBJ1-1, the complete variable domain reads EAEVAQSPRYKITEKSQAVAFWCDPISGHATLYWYRQILGQGPELLVQFQDESVVDDSQLPKDRFSAERLKGVDSTLKIQPAELGDSAMYLCASSLMRGRNTEAFFGQGTRLTVV.

The chain joins TRBV13 to TRBJ2-1; checking the TCRdb D call of TRBD2 is not possible without DNA. Germline V lookup: CDR1 PRHDT, CDR2 FYEKMQ (reference sequence). The CDR3 runs to 20 residues. CDR3 amino acids: CASSSISKGLAGGIYNEQFF.

This chain uses TRBV11-1 with TRBJ2-1. CDR3 length equals 18 residues. Germline V lookup: CDR1 SGHAT, CDR2 FQDESV (reference sequence). The CDR3 loop reads CASSSSALDRGSYNEQFF. The full variable domain, rest sourced from reference TRBV11-1 and TRBJ2-1, is EAEVAQSPRYKITEKSQAVAFWCDPISGHATLYWYRQILGQGPELLVQFQDESVVDDSQLPKDRFSAERLKGVDSTLKIQPAELGDSAMYLCASSSSALDRGSYNEQFFGPGTRLTVL.

This chain joins TRBV29-1 and TRBJ1-1. The CDR3 totals 11 residues. Germline CDR1 is SQVTM and CDR2 is ANQGSEA. The CDR3 is CSVASNTEAFF.

V is TRBV12-3 or TRBV12-4 and J is TRBJ1-5; lacking DNA, the TRBD1 call made by TCRdb goes unchecked. This CDR3 contains 14 residues. The CDR3 here is CASSSRGGRQPQHF.

V is TRBV4-3 and J is TRBJ2-1; the D call of TRBD2 rests on TCRdb alone, since no DNA is present to check it. This CDR3 has 16 amino acids. Per the germline V gene, CDR1 is LGHNA and CDR2 is YSLEER. CDR3 region: CASSQDRLAGEGEQFF.

This sequence joins TRBV11-2 and TRBJ2-7. Germline V gene data show CDR1 as SGHAT and CDR2 as FQNNGV. The CDR3 runs to 13 residues. The CDR3 loop reads CASSSDETYEQYF. Supplemented by reference TRBV11-2 and TRBJ2-7, the full variable domain reads EAGVAQSPRYKIIEKRQSVAFWCNPISGHATLYWYQQILGQGPKLLIQFQNNGVVDDSQLPKDRFSAERLKGVDSTLKIQPAKLEDSAVYLCASSSDETYEQYFGPGTRLTVT.

The chain has TRBV6-1 and TRBJ1-1; absent DNA, TCRdb's TRBD1 call cannot be checked. Germline CDR1 is MNHNS and CDR2 is SASEGT. The CDR3 loop spans 16 amino acids. The CDR3 loop is CASSPLKWGAGTEAFF.

This chain uses TRBV7-8 with TRBJ2-7; the D call from TCRdb, TRBD2, cannot be confirmed without DNA. This CDR3 region has 14 residues. CDR1 is SGHVS and CDR2 is FQNEAQ in the germline V gene. CDR3 sequence: CASSRHPADYEQYF.